This T cell receptor beta chain was profiled in a study of blood T cell repertoires in COVID-19 (dated by TCRdb to the early 2020s). Background on the whole study: Samples covering the acute and convalescent phases of COVID-19 were provided by collaborators in the United States, Italy and Spain. HLA class I and class II types, where available, came from metadata supplied by the sample provider rather than from assay-based typing. The prospective study material was composed of cDNA or gDNA derived from T cells, B-cell-depleted T cells, or PBMCs. Samples were obtained from the ongoing ImmuneRACE study (first 160 participants) and from 1,254 subjects provided by 6 global collaborators. Nearly every sample came with metadata listing a de-identified subject ID, COVID-19 status, age in years and sex. The repertoires were released in a freely available public database intended as a resource for research on the immune response to SARS-CoV-2. The dataset comprised deeply sampled blood TCRbeta repertoires from subjects exposed to, actively infected with, or recovered from COVID-19.

TCRbeta CDR3 regions were amplified from genomic DNA by means of the immunoSEQ Assay, a bias-controlled multiplex PCR. The study's processing was this. The number of nucleated cells in each sample was estimated from the amplification of reference gene primers within the assay. To quantify the absolute abundance of each unique TCRbeta CDR3 rearrangement, sequence reads were collapsed and filtered. For each sample, productive Simpson clonality was calculated by taking the square root of Simpson's diversity index across productive rearrangements. TCRdb's version of the immuneACCESS table is confined to in-frame rearrangements and falls short of the full clone set. An unresolved V gene accounts for under half of the shortfall where checked; the remainder is of unknown origin. V, J and clone size derive from that table, while D and trimming were established from the DNA sequence. Across this sample there are 150,000 to 200,000 clones, with around 80% seen only once. The ten largest clonotypes hold 6.5% to 7.5% of the sample.

This clone was observed a single time. What this receptor recognizes is not known. No much larger clonotype is one base removed from it; base qualities were not supplied. General findings and caveats noted by the study authors: The amount of clinical and demographic metadata varied by source and participant and was provided uncurated.

The germline V gene (reference sequence) supplies CDR1 SGHNT and CDR2 YYREEE. V was cut back by 2 bases and J by 6 bases, leaving a gap of 17 bases between them. From its cysteine to its phenylalanine, the CDR3 spans 15 amino acids. This entry keeps only the CDR3 DNA: 45 bases, framed from base 1. One collaborating source in Seattle enrolled patients while the patients were actively infected and followed the patients over time throughout the course of disease. The collaborating institutions used their own protocols to collect whole blood in K2EDTA tubes. For TCRbeta analysis, collaborator samples were shipped as frozen whole blood, as isolated PBMCs, or as DNA extracted from either sample type.

Sequences were obtained from peripheral blood. The V and J segments used are TRBV5-4 and TRBJ1-2, with TRBD1 as a weak D call on 5 bases. The origin of this receptor is a woman in her thirties or forties with COVID-19, enrolled during active disease. This receptor has the CDR3 CASSLAGRLSDGYTF. The nucleotides read TGTGCCAGCAGCTTAGCGGGACGGTTGTCTGATGGCTACACCTTC. With the portions outside the CDR3 filled from the reference TRBV5-4 and TRBJ1-2 genes, the complete variable region becomes ETGVTQSPTHLIKTRGQQVTLRCSSQSGHNTVSWYQQALGQGPQFIFQYYREEENGRGNFPPRFSGLQFPNYSSELNVNALELDDSALYLCASSLAGRLSDGYTFGSGTRLTVV.